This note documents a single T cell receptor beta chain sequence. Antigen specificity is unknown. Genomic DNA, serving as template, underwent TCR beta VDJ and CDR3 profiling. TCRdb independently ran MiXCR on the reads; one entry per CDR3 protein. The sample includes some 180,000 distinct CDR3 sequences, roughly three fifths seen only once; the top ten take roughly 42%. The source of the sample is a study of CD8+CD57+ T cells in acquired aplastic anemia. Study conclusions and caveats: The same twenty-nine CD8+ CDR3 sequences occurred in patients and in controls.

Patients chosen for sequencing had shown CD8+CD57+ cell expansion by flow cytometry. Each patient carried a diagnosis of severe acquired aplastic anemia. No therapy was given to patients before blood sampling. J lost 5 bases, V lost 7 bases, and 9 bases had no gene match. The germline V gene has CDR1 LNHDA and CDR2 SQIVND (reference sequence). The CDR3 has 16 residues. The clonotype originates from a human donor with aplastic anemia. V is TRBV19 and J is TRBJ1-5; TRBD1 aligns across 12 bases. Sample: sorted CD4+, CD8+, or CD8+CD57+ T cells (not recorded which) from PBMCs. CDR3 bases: TGTGCCAGTAAGGGGACAGGGGGCGCGACGCATCAGCCCCAGCATTTT. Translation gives CASKGTGGATHQPQHF.